This passage covers 19 T cell receptor beta chains from one sample sequenced in a study of CD8 T cells in ankylosing spondylitis. Via MiXCR, TCRdb re-called the 5' RACE reads, giving one row per CDR3 protein. This table has around 300,000 distinct CDR3 sequences, about a fifth appearing once. Sequencing was performed on blood, either unsorted or a sorted T cell fraction (not recorded which). These receptor sequences come from a female donor with ankylosing spondylitis or in good health (not recorded which).

This chain joins TRBV20-1 and TRBJ2-5; D might be TRBD2 (5 bases). V was clipped by 3 bases and J by 4 bases, with 15 bases between them. CDR1 and CDR2 (germline): DFQATT, SNEGSKA (reference sequence). This CDR3 is 14 amino acids long. The CDR3 sequence: CSARSGGQPETQYF. CDR3 DNA sequence: TGCAGTGCTAGGTCAGGCGGGCAGCCAGAGACCCAGTACTTC.

The V and J genes are TRBV5-6 and TRBJ2-1, with D perhaps TRBD2 (5 bases). The germline V gene encodes CDR1 SGHDT and CDR2 YYEEEE. This CDR3 has 17 amino acids. Trimming left V 1 base short and J 5 bases short, with 19 bases between. CDR3 DNA sequence: TGTGCCAGCAGCTTGATTCCTACCGGAGGACCCCACAATGAGCAGTTCTTC. It codes for CASSLIPTGGPHNEQFF.

The chain is built from TRBV4-2 and TRBJ1-1; 8 bases agree with TRBD1. The CDR3 has 15 residues. CDR1 is LGHNA, CDR2 YNFKEQ, per germline. The V gene end was trimmed by 6 bases and the J gene end by 10 bases; junction bases not matched to a gene: 16. The CDR3 region has the DNA TGTGCCAGCAGGAAGGACAGGGTTGATCTTGGGGGAGCTTTCTTT. This gives the protein CASRKDRVDLGGAFF.

This clonotype has more than one count but fewer than ten. V usage is TRBV7-6 and J usage is TRBJ2-2; TRBD2 matches 10 bases. The CDR3 length is 16 residues. Trimming at V came to 5 bases and at J to 6 bases, leaving 9 bases not matched to a gene. Germline values: CDR1 SGHVS, CDR2 FNYEAQ. The CDR3, as DNA: TGTGCCAGCAGCCCATTAAGGGGACTAGCGCCCGGGGAGCTGTTTTTT. This encodes CASSPLRGLAPGELFF.

The genes are TRBV9 and TRBJ2-2, with D hard to call. The CDR3 runs 15 residues. Germline CDR1 and CDR2: SGDLS and YYNGEE. V dropped 0 bases and J dropped 1 base, with 7 bases sitting between them. CDR3 amino acids: CASSVGRLNTGELFF. In nucleotides, the CDR3 is TGTGCCAGCAGCGTAGGAAGGTTGAACACCGGGGAGCTGTTTTTT.

In its sample, this clonotype was seen a few times. V and J are TRBV12-3 or TRBV12-4 and TRBJ2-1; 7 nucleotides match TRBD1. The CDR3 is made up of 13 amino acids. The V segment lost 5 bases and the J segment 9 bases; nucleotides outside the gene matches: 7. CDR3 DNA: TGTGCCAGCAGTCTCACAGGGGACGGTGAGCAGTTCTTC. It specifies CASSLTGDGEQFF.

The chain uses TRBV5-6 and TRBJ2-3; D is undetermined. CDR3 length: 11 amino acids. Trimming took off 2 bases at V and 7 bases at J, with 5 bases between the two ends. The germline gives CDR1 SGHDT, CDR2 YYEEEE. The CDR3 DNA reads TGTGCCAGCAGCTTAGACAATACGCAGTATTTT. Translation: CASSLDNTQYF.

This clonotype was picked up a small number of times. The gene calls are TRBV6-1 and TRBJ1-5, with D tentatively TRBD1 (5 bases). Germline lookup yields CDR1 MNHNS and CDR2 SASEGT. Between the trimmed V and J ends, which lost 6 bases and 6 bases, there was a span of 15 bases. The CDR3 is 14 amino acids. The CDR3 DNA sequence: TGTGCCAGCAGCACGGGACCCTGGGGTCAGCCCCAGCATTTT. It encodes CASSTGPWGQPQHF.

This clonotype was picked up a small number of times. The chain combines TRBV6-5 with TRBJ1-2; D is unclear. Trimming stripped 6 bases from V and 3 bases from J, with 11 bases between. The CDR3 has 13 amino acids. The germline V gene encodes CDR1 MNHEY and CDR2 SVGAGI. DNA of the CDR3: TGTGCCAGCAGGTACCGGGAAGACTATGGCTACACCTTC. Its protein product is CASRYREDYGYTF.

V gene TRBV20-1 combines with J gene TRBJ1-5; D gene ambiguous. This CDR3 has 12 residues. Looked up from germline, CDR1 is DFQATT and CDR2 is SNEGSKA (reference sequence). V was clipped by 7 bases and J by 2 bases, with 9 bases between them. The CDR3 DNA sequence: TGCAGTGGAGGTGGGGGCAATCAGCCCCAGCATTTT. Translating gives CSGGGGNQPQHF.

CDR3 sequence (DNA): TGCAGCGTTGTAACGGGGGGCGGGGAGACCCAGTACTTC. Amino acids: CSVVTGGGETQYF. V gene TRBV29-1 combines with J gene TRBJ2-5; the D gene is possibly TRBD2 (7 bases). The germline V and J ends were trimmed by 4 bases and 5 bases, with 14 bases remaining between them. The length of the CDR3 is 13 residues. Germline CDR1 SQVTM, CDR2 ANQGSEA.

V and J are TRBV12-3 or TRBV12-4 and TRBJ1-3; D unresolved. Trimming left V 1 base short and J 8 bases short, with 6 bases between. This CDR3 spans 12 amino acids. CDR3 sequence: CASSLGRDTIYF. The DNA for the CDR3 is TGTGCCAGCAGTTTAGGCCGGGACACCATATATTTT.

This clonotype was recorded a few times. The gene calls are TRBV11-2 and TRBJ2-1, with 13 bases lining up with TRBD2. V was pared by 7 bases and J by 3 bases, with 9 bases of the junction left unmatched. This CDR3 is 17 amino acids long. CDR1 is SGHAT and CDR2 is FQNNGV in the germline V gene. The CDR3 nucleotides are TGTGCCAGCACCTCACTAGCGGGAGGGCCCCTCTACAATGAGCAGTTCTTC. As protein: CASTSLAGGPLYNEQFF.

This clonotype was seen only a few times. The rearrangement links TRBV10-3 to TRBJ2-5; D call uncertain. This CDR3 comprises 12 residues. Per the germline V gene, CDR1 is ENHRY and CDR2 is SYGVKD. V was trimmed by 5 bases and J by 5 bases, leaving 9 bases between them. The CDR3 region has the DNA TGTGCCATCAGTCCCGGTACTGAGACCCAGTACTTC. This translates into CAISPGTETQYF.

The chain is built from TRBV20-1 and TRBJ2-3; 8 bases line up with TRBD1. Losses at the gene ends were 6 bases for V and 6 bases for J; bases not matched to a gene: 8. The germline CDR1 and CDR2 sequences are DFQATT and SNEGSKA (reference sequence). CDR3 length: 13 residues. The CDR3 DNA is TGCAGTGCCTCGGACAGGGCGTTGGATACGCAGTATTTT. It encodes CSASDRALDTQYF.

V is TRBV12-3 or TRBV12-4 and J is TRBJ2-1; D might be TRBD1 or TRBD2, each matching 6 bases. The CDR3 runs to 15 residues. The V and J ends lost 8 bases and 6 bases respectively, with 20 bases between them. CDR3 bases: TGTGCCAGCCAACCGGGGGCTGGCTGGGGCAATGAGCAGTTCTTC. Translating gives CASQPGAGWGNEQFF.

This clonotype was found a few times. The gene calls are TRBV6-2 or TRBV6-3 and TRBJ2-7; TRBD2 aligns across 14 bases. The germline gives CDR1 MNHEY, CDR2 SVGEGT. Trimming at V came to 0 bases and at J to 3 bases, leaving 1 base not matched to a gene. CDR3 length: 16 residues. CDR3: CASSYSGLAGVYEQYF. The CDR3 DNA reads TGTGCCAGCAGTTACTCGGGACTAGCGGGAGTCTACGAGCAGTACTTC.

The rearrangement joins TRBV24-1 to TRBJ1-2; D is possibly TRBD1 (5 bases). Germline V gene data show CDR1 as KGHDR and CDR2 as SFDVKD. V lost 2 bases and J 4 bases, leaving 10 bases between the germline ends. The CDR3 is 14 amino acids. CDR3 in DNA: TGTGCCACCAGTGATTCGCCGGGGCTCTATGGCTACACCTTC. It encodes CATSDSPGLYGYTF.

This rearrangement joins TRBV20-1 to TRBJ2-3, with 12 bases identical to TRBD2. This CDR3 has 14 residues. Germline trimming cut 5 bases from V and 10 bases from J; bases unmatched to any gene: 10. The V gene's germline CDR1 is DFQATT and CDR2 SNEGSKA (reference sequence). In nucleotides, the CDR3 is TGCAGTGCTCGCCCCGGGACTAGCGGGCCCTCGCAGTATTTT. Translating it yields CSARPGTSGPSQYF.